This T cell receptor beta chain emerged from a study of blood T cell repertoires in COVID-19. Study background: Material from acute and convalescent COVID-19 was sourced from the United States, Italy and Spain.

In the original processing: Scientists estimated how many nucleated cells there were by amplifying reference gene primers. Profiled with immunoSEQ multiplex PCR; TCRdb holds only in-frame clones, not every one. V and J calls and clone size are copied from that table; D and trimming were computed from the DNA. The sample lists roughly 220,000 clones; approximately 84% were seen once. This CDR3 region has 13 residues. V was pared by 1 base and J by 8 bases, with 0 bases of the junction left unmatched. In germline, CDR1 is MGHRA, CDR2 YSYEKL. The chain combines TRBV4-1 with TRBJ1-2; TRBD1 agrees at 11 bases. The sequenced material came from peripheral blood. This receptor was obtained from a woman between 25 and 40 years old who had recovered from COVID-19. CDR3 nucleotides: TGCGCCAGCAGCCAAGGGACAGGGGGCGGCTACACCTTC. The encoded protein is CASSQGTGGGYTF.